The present TCR beta chain was sequenced within a study of blood T cells in healthy people across ages. V was pared by 5 bases and J by 7 bases, with 16 bases of the junction left unmatched. Looked up from germline, CDR1 is SGHVS and CDR2 is FQNEAQ. The CDR3 loop spans 17 amino acids. The authors ran a second PCR of roughly 6 to 12 cycles using a sample-barcoded 5' primer and a J-beta primer mix. Each cDNA molecule received a tag from a template-switch adaptor that had 12 random nucleotides. Each CDR3 protein is one row after TCRdb ran MiXCR on the 5' RACE reads. The sample has some 860,000 distinct CDR3 sequences, approximately 60% seen once.

V is TRBV7-8 and J is TRBJ1-4, with 7 bases lining up with TRBD1. The clonotype originates from a man aged 35-49 years in good health. Sequencing was carried out using blood. CDR3: CASSHARNRGDLEKLFF. DNA of the CDR3: TGTGCCAGCAGCCACGCGCGAAACAGGGGAGACCTTGAAAAACTGTTTTTT. Complete variable domain (other parts from reference TRBV7-8 and TRBJ1-4): GAGVSQSPRYKVAKRGQDVALRCDPISGHVSLFWYQQALGQGPEFLTYFQNEAQLDKSGLPSDRFFAERPEGSVSTLKIQRTQQEDSAVYLCASSHARNRGDLEKLFFGSGTQLSVL.